The T cell receptor (beta chain) described here comes from a study of cytomegalovirus exposure and HLA in healthy donors. The donors were healthy bone marrow donors. PCR amplification relied on 60 Vbeta primers (plus 13 Jbeta primers). Clones were read by immunoSEQ multiplex PCR, and TCRdb kept only the in-frame ones, dropping some. The sample consists of over 120,000 clones, roughly 70% of them appearing once. On this clone itself: At the DNA level, this CDR3 is encoded by other sequences in the same sample as well.

This TCR was sampled from a young man in good health and CMV-seropositive. The specimen was PBMCs.

CDR3 loop: CAWSVRAGVTDTQYF. Here the CDR3 DNA reads TGTGCCTGGAGTGTCAGAGCGGGAGTTACAGATACGCAGTATTTT. The V and J genes are TRBV30 and TRBJ2-3, with 8 nucleotides matching TRBD2. The CDR3 has 15 amino acids. From germline, CDR1 is GTSNPN and CDR2 SVGIG (reference sequence). V shed 0 bases, J shed 3 bases, and the junction held 5 bases outside the gene matches. The full variable domain, in which reference TRBV30 and TRBJ2-3 provide the parts outside the CDR3, is SQTIHQWPATLVQPVGSPLSLECTVEGTSNPNLYWYRQAAGRGLQLLFYSVGIGQISSEVPQNLSASRPQDRQFILSSKKLLLSDSGFYLCAWSVRAGVTDTQYFGPGTRLTVL.